The 13 T cell receptor beta chains reported below all come from one sample, sequenced in a study of cytomegalovirus exposure and HLA in healthy donors. The primer mix had 60 Vbeta and 13 Jbeta primers. Some clones are missing from TCRdb's copy, which holds only in-frame ones; the method was immunoSEQ multiplex PCR. The data contain hundreds of thousands of clones, under 80% of them singletons. Sequencing was done on a sample of PBMCs. The source of these receptors is a female donor in good health and CMV-seronegative.

V is TRBV7-9 and J is TRBJ2-3, with 7 bases matching TRBD1. Germline lookup yields CDR1 SEHNR and CDR2 FQNEAQ (reference sequence). V lost 10 bases and J lost 1; bases outside the gene matches: 2. The CDR3 sequence is 12 residues long. The CDR3, as DNA: TGTGCCACCGACAGGGGCACAGATACGCAGTATTTT. Amino acids: CATDRGTDTQYF.

V gene TRBV20-1 combines with J gene TRBJ1-2; the D is unclear. This CDR3 has 9 amino acids. Germline CDR1 DFQATT, CDR2 SNEGSKA (reference sequence). V was shortened by 6 bases and J by 7 bases, with 6 bases between the two germline ends. CDR3 nucleotide sequence: TGCAGTGCCTCCGGTGGCTACACCTTC. It specifies CSASGGYTF.

V is TRBV6-6 and J is TRBJ1-1; D is perhaps TRBD1 (5 bases). Germline V lookup: CDR1 MNHNY, CDR2 SVGAGI (reference sequence). The CDR3 runs 14 residues. V was trimmed by 5 bases and J by 2 bases, leaving 12 bases between them. Written as DNA, the CDR3 is TGTGCCAGCAGTGAGACAGTTTCAAACACTGAAGCTTTCTTT. This translates into CASSETVSNTEAFF.

This chain uses TRBV5-4 with TRBJ1-1, with D possibly TRBD1 on 6 matching bases. The CDR3 spans 14 residues. Germline CDR1 SGHNT, CDR2 YYREEE (reference sequence). V shed 4 bases and J shed 3 bases, with 13 bases lying between them. CDR3 protein: CASSTEQGYTEAFF. CDR3 nucleotides: TGTGCCAGCAGCACCGAACAGGGCTACACTGAAGCTTTCTTT.

The V and J genes are TRBV2 and TRBJ2-7; TRBD2 matches at 11 bases. Unmatched junction bases numbered 4, after V lost 6 bases and J lost 6 bases. This CDR3 is built from 13 residues. Germline values: CDR1 SNHLY, CDR2 FYNNEI. The CDR3 loop is CASRRGTSGEQYF. For the CDR3, the DNA is TGTGCCAGCAGGAGGGGGACTAGCGGCGAGCAGTACTTC.

This chain connects TRBV7-9 to TRBJ1-2; D might be TRBD1 (5 bases). V was cut by 6 bases and J by 10 bases, with 18 bases left in between. Looked up from germline, CDR1 is SEHNR and CDR2 is FQNEAQ (reference sequence). The CDR3 has 13 residues. The CDR3 DNA sequence: TGTGCCAGCAGGGGTGTCAGGGAAGGATTCTACACCTTC. It codes for CASRGVREGFYTF.

The CDR3, as DNA: TGTGCCAGCAGCTTAATAGAGAACGTAAATTCACCCCTCCACTTT. Residues: CASSLIENVNSPLHF. The chain joins TRBV7-9 to TRBJ1-6; D remains ambiguous. Germline V gene lookup returns CDR1 SEHNR and CDR2 FQNEAQ (reference sequence). This CDR3 is 15 amino acids long. The V and J ends lost 2 bases and 7 bases respectively, with 12 bases between them.

CDR3 bases: TGTGCCAGCACCTCGGCGGGGAGCTCTGGAAACACCATATATTTT. Protein: CASTSAGSSGNTIYF. This rearrangement joins TRBV6-1 to TRBJ1-3; D not resolved. V was cut by 7 bases and J by 0 bases, with 13 bases left in between. There are 15 residues in the CDR3. CDR1 is MNHNS, CDR2 SASEGT, per germline.

The chain is built from TRBV18 and TRBJ2-7; 9 bases match TRBD1. V shed 1 base and J 2 bases; nucleotides not matched to a gene: 3. This CDR3 is built from 15 residues. Germline V gene sequence: CDR1 KGHSH, CDR2 LQKENI. The CDR3 DNA reads as TGTGCCAGCTCACCACAGACAGGGGGAGCCTACGAGCAGTACTTC. Translating it yields CASSPQTGGAYEQYF. The full variable domain, completed using reference TRBV18 and TRBJ2-7, is NAGVMQNPRHLVRRRGQEARLRCSPMKGHSHVYWYRQLPEEGLKFMVYLQKENIIDESGMPKERFSAEFPKEGPSILRIQQVVRGDSAAYFCASSPQTGGAYEQYFGPGTRLTVT.

The genes are TRBV5-6 and TRBJ2-1, with 8 positions matching TRBD2. The CDR3 is made up of 15 amino acids. Looked up from germline, CDR1 is SGHDT and CDR2 is YYEEEE. The junction had 9 bases not matched to a gene; V was cut back by 4 bases and J by 6 bases. The CDR3 sequence: CASSTLVAGGNEQFF. CDR3 coding DNA: TGTGCCAGCAGCACCTTGGTGGCGGGAGGCAATGAGCAGTTCTTC.

A few counts support this clone. The chain couples TRBV18 to TRBJ2-2; the match to TRBD2 covers 8 bases. The CDR3 length is 16 residues. Germline lookup yields CDR1 KGHSH and CDR2 LQKENI. The V and J ends lost 0 bases and 5 bases, in that order; junction bases with no gene match: 5. The CDR3 is CASSPPAGGGTGELFF. CDR3 sequence (DNA): TGTGCCAGCTCACCACCCGCGGGAGGAGGTACCGGGGAGCTGTTTTTT.

This clone was counted a few times. The V call is TRBV11-2, the J call TRBJ1-3, with D unclear. Trimming took 4 bases from V and 0 from J, leaving 16 bases between them. CDR1 is SGHAT and CDR2 is FQNNGV in the germline V gene. This CDR3 is built from 17 residues. CDR3 nucleotides: TGTGCCAGCAGCTCAGTTGGAAGCGGCGTCTCTGGAAACACCATATATTTT. Translation gives CASSSVGSGVSGNTIYF.

V and J are TRBV5-6 and TRBJ2-7; TRBD1 is a possible D gene (6 bases). CDR3 length: 16 amino acids. Germline-derived CDR1 and CDR2 are SGHDT and YYEEEE. Deletions cut 0 bases from V and 2 bases from J, with 15 bases between. The CDR3 nucleotides are TGTGCCAGCAGCTTGGATGAGGGAAGGGGGACCTACGAGCAGTACTTC. Translating it yields CASSLDEGRGTYEQYF.